This T cell receptor (beta chain) was documented in a study of cytomegalovirus exposure and HLA in healthy donors. Study at large: In a previous analysis, nearly 120 million unique TCR beta sequences were found from 150 million to 200 million T cells. Study results and caveats: Associated with HLA alleles at 0.05 false discovery rate in a later analysis were some 16,000 TCR beta sequences. Listed as cytomegalovirus-associated were about 160 TCR beta chains. Versus the roughly 670-donor mean, an Asian-associated ancestry cluster reportedly showed fewer N-insertions in a later analysis.

This PCR relied on a set of 60 Vbeta primers and 13 Jbeta primers. Sequencing was performed with immunoSEQ multiplex PCR; in TCRdb, only in-frame clones are kept and a portion is missing. The sample holds over 95,000 clones, 74% seen once. The CDR3 loop spans 13 amino acids. The germline V gene encodes CDR1 LNHDA and CDR2 SQIVND (reference sequence). Trimming removed 5 bases from V and 3 bases from J, with 8 bases in between. Turning to this clone: Antigen specificity is unknown.

The sequenced material came from PBMCs. The rearrangement links TRBV19 to TRBJ2-1, with D maybe TRBD2 (5 bases). This sequence originates from a woman in her thirties or forties in good health and CMV-seropositive. CDR3 nucleotides: TGTGCCAGTAGTTCTGAGGGCTACAATGAGCAGTTCTTC. Protein product: CASSSEGYNEQFF.